This TCR beta chain comes out of a study of blood T cell repertoires in COVID-19. Background on the study: Researchers got acute and convalescent COVID-19 samples from the United States, Italy and Spain. The cDNA or gDNA used as material had been derived from T cells, B-cell-depleted T cells, or PBMCs.

Cohort 3 donors counted as recovered after two negative PCRs, clearance, or resolved symptoms. Measured with immunoSEQ multiplex PCR; TCRdb has only the in-frame clones, and not every one. The sample comprises about 180,000 clones, approximately 81% of which are singletons, and over 15% rests with the top ten. This CDR3 is built from 16 residues. Germline V gives CDR1 LNHDA, CDR2 SQIVND (reference sequence). Trimming removed 5 bases from V and 3 bases from J, with 14 bases in between. This chain joins TRBV19 and TRBJ2-6, with TRBD1 as a possible D gene (5 bases). The sequence came from a man aged 55 to 70 who had recovered from COVID-19. The specimen sequenced was PBMCs or T cells enriched from blood (not recorded which). CDR3 bases: TGTGCCAGTAGTCCCCGGACAACGCGTGGGGCCAACGTCCTGACTTTC. Translating it yields CASSPRTTRGANVLTF.